These 20 T cell receptor beta chains share one sample of origin, sequenced in a study of T cell responses to AZD1222 COVID-19 vaccine. Method: immunoSEQ multiplex PCR; TCRdb's copy keeps in-frame clones and lacks some. The sample comprises about 190,000 clones, roughly 93% of which are singletons, and approximately 0.97% rests with the top ten. The sample consisted of peripheral blood, taken on day 0 of AZD1222 vaccination. The source of these receptors is an adult in good health.

This rearrangement joins TRBV11-2 to TRBJ2-1; TRBD2 matches 10 bases. The V gene's germline CDR1 is SGHAT and CDR2 FQNNGV. This CDR3 is 15 amino acids long. Germline trimming cut 1 base from V and 9 bases from J; bases unmatched to any gene: 6. DNA for the CDR3: TGTGCCAGCAGCTTAGCATCTAGCGGGAGTAGTGAGCAGTTCTTC. Translation gives CASSLASSGSSEQFF.

CDR3 nucleotide sequence: TGTGCCAGCAGCTTAGCCAGCGGGAGGGCCTGGGAGCAGTTCTTC. It is translated as CASSLASGRAWEQFF. This chain uses TRBV7-2 with TRBJ2-1; 10 bases map to TRBD2. V lost 0 bases, J lost 10 bases, and 6 bases stayed unmatched. Germline CDR1 SGHTA, CDR2 FQGNSA. The CDR3 length is 15 residues.

V and J are TRBV24-1 and TRBJ1-5; D not resolved. Germline-derived CDR1 and CDR2 are KGHDR and SFDVKD. Trimming removed 2 bases from V and 3 bases from J, with 7 bases in between. The CDR3 totals 14 residues. CDR3 sequence reads: CATSDSTFNQPQHF. The CDR3 region has the DNA TGTGCCACCAGTGATTCGACTTTCAATCAGCCCCAGCATTTT.

V gene TRBV2 combines with J gene TRBJ1-1; a weak D match, TRBD1 (6 bases). The germline V and J ends were trimmed by 4 bases and 5 bases, with 17 bases remaining between them. Germline loops: CDR1 SNHLY, CDR2 FYNNEI. The CDR3 contains 15 residues. CDR3 in amino acids: CASSARDTSGTEAFF. The CDR3 coding sequence is TGTGCCAGCAGTGCCCGGGACACGTCGGGGACTGAAGCTTTCTTT.

This chain connects TRBV3-1 (or the pseudogene TRBV3-2) to TRBJ1-5; TRBD1 is a possible D gene (5 bases). CDR1 is LGHDT, CDR2 YNNKEL, per germline (reference sequence). The CDR3 length is 15 residues. Trimming removed 1 base at V and 2 bases at J, with 9 bases between. The CDR3 loop reads CASSQAGGGNQPQHF. CDR3 in DNA: TGTGCCAGCAGCCAAGCCGGGGGAGGCAATCAGCCCCAGCATTTT.

This rearrangement joins TRBV6-5 to TRBJ1-6; TRBD1 agrees at 7 bases. Trimming removed 2 bases from V and 7 bases from J; junction bases left unmatched: 5. The V gene's germline CDR1 is MNHEY and CDR2 SVGAGI. CDR3 size: 15 residues. The CDR3 DNA sequence: TGTGCCAGCAGTTACATAAGGGGGCGGAATTCACCCCTCCACTTT. Protein: CASSYIRGRNSPLHF.

The rearrangement joins TRBV29-1 to TRBJ2-1; weak D call: TRBD1 (5 bases). The V end was cut by 3 bases, the J end by 2 bases, with 8 bases between. Germline lookup yields CDR1 SQVTM and CDR2 ANQGSEA. The CDR3 has 13 amino acids. CDR3 DNA: TGCAGCGTTGATACGACAGCCTACAATGAGCAGTTCTTC. It translates to CSVDTTAYNEQFF.

The genes are TRBV4-3 and TRBJ2-3; tentative D call: TRBD2 (5 bases). Germline V lookup: CDR1 LGHNA, CDR2 YSLEER. The CDR3 has 15 amino acids. Trimming cost V 4 bases and J 3 bases, with 14 bases left between them. The CDR3 DNA reads TGCGCCAGCAGCCTTAGCGTTTTTGGTACAGATACGCAGTATTTT. Amino acids: CASSLSVFGTDTQYF.

The chain's CDR3 is CASSEDLIYNSPLHF. The CDR3 bases are TGTGCCAGCAGCGAGGACCTAATCTATAATTCACCCCTCCACTTT. This rearrangement joins TRBV7-9 to TRBJ1-6; D unresolved. Trimming cost V 5 bases and J 3 bases, with 11 bases left between them. Germline CDR1 reads SEHNR; CDR2 reads FQNEAQ (reference sequence). CDR3 length: 15 residues.

The J gene is TRBJ2-2, the V gene TRBV15; a possible D gene is TRBD1 (5 bases). The CDR3 totals 16 residues. V lost 0 bases, J lost 7 bases, and 15 bases lay in between. Germline loops: CDR1 LNHNV, CDR2 YYDKDF (reference sequence). The CDR3 bases are TGTGCCACCAGCAGAGATTACCCCCGTCAGGGCGGGGAGCTGTTTTTT. As protein: CATSRDYPRQGGELFF.

This clone was counted only a few times. The junction does not match germline at one end; this may be a read error. The chain uses TRBV20-1 and TRBJ1-4; possibly TRBD1 for D (6 bases). This CDR3 spans 11 amino acids. In germline, CDR1 is DFQATT, CDR2 SNEGSKA (reference sequence). CDR3 nucleotides: TGCAGTGCTAGAGTTAGGGCAAGACAGGCTTTT. Protein: CSARVRARQAF.

This clone was seen once. The chain has TRBV24-1 and TRBJ2-7; no definite D call. With 0 bases removed from V and 5 bases from J, the gap between germline ends came to 7 bases. Germline V lookup: CDR1 KGHDR, CDR2 SFDVKD. CDR3 length equals 13 residues. Here the CDR3 DNA reads TGTGCCACCAGTGATTTGATCCACGACGAGCAGTACTTC. Protein sequence: CATSDLIHDEQYF.

The rearrangement joins TRBV14 to TRBJ1-2; D call uncertain. The V end lost 0 bases, the J end lost 5 bases, and 10 bases lay between the germline ends. This CDR3 is 14 amino acids long. Germline V gene data show CDR1 as SGHDN and CDR2 as FVKESK. The CDR3 DNA reads as TGTGCCAGCAGCCAAGATTTCGGCCCTTATGGCTACACCTTC. Translated: CASSQDFGPYGYTF.

A remark on this clone: This CDR3 fails to terminate in the conserved phenylalanine or tryptophan, so it likely reflects a read error. Because the CDR3's place on the DNA is in doubt, the DNA is left out and the CDR3 is given as listed by TCRdb. This chain uses TRBV21-1 with TRBJ1-2. TRBV21-1 is termed a pseudogene. The length of the CDR3 is 15 amino acids, counting both ends. The CDR3 here is CASSKRRAENHGYTL.

This clone appeared once. The chain joins TRBV9 to TRBJ1-2, with D perhaps TRBD1 (5 bases). Germline V gene data show CDR1 as SGDLS and CDR2 as YYNGEE. The germline V and J ends were trimmed by 4 bases and 8 bases, with 12 bases remaining between them. There are 12 residues in the CDR3. The CDR3 sequence is CASSSGPFGYTF. The CDR3 DNA follows: TGTGCCAGCAGCTCAGGGCCCTTCGGCTACACCTTC. Full variable domain (remainder filled in from reference TRBV9 and TRBJ1-2): DSGVTQTPKHLITATGQRVTLRCSPRSGDLSVYWYQQSLDQGLQFLIQYYNGEERAKGNILERFSAQQFPDLHSELNLSSLELGDSALYFCASSSGPFGYTFGSGTRLTVV.

This rearrangement joins TRBV19 to TRBJ2-1; 10 nucleotides agree with TRBD2. Germline lookup yields CDR1 LNHDA and CDR2 SQIVND (reference sequence). The V gene end was trimmed by 1 base and the J gene end by 7 bases; junction bases not matched to a gene: 4. The CDR3 consists of 15 residues. DNA for the CDR3: TGTGCCAGTAGTATAGTGTTTAGCGGGGGGAATGAGCAGTTCTTC. As protein: CASSIVFSGGNEQFF.

The chain uses TRBV5-1 and TRBJ1-4, with a possible D match to TRBD1 (5 bases). CDR1 SGHRS and CDR2 YFSETQ come from the germline V gene. V dropped 4 bases and J dropped 5 bases, with 15 bases sitting between them. CDR3 length: 15 amino acids. For the CDR3, the DNA is TGCGCCAGCAGCACCGCCGGGACGGACAATGAAAAACTGTTTTTT. Translation gives CASSTAGTDNEKLFF.

This rearrangement joins TRBV5-1 to TRBJ2-7; maybe TRBD1 (5 bases). V was cut by 4 bases and J by 0 bases, with 17 bases left in between. Per germline, CDR1 SGHRS and CDR2 YFSETQ. The CDR3 is 16 amino acids. The CDR3 here is CASSRTLQASSYEQYF. CDR3 nucleotides: TGCGCCAGCAGCCGCACCCTACAGGCGAGCTCCTACGAGCAGTACTTC.

J is TRBJ2-3 and V is TRBV28; a possible D gene is TRBD2 (5 bases). Trimming cost V 3 bases and J 0 bases, with 7 bases left between them. CDR1 is MDHEN, CDR2 SYDVKM, per germline. The CDR3 runs 14 residues. For the CDR3, the DNA is TGTGCCAGCAGTTTGGGCGGGAGCACAGATACGCAGTATTTT. Protein product: CASSLGGSTDTQYF.

The chain recombines TRBV7-3 with TRBJ1-6; a weak D match, TRBD1 (6 bases). The CDR3 loop spans 15 amino acids. The germline CDR1 and CDR2 sequences are SGHTA and FQGTGA. V was trimmed by 5 bases and J by 14 bases, leaving 22 bases between them. The CDR3 here is CASSPGAGTYESLHF. The CDR3 DNA follows: TGTGCCAGCAGCCCCGGGGCGGGGACATATGAGTCCCTCCACTTT. The whole variable domain, remainder taken from reference TRBV7-3 and TRBJ1-6, is GAGVSQTPSNKVTEKGKYVELRCDPISGHTALYWYRQSLGQGPEFLIYFQGTGAADDSGLPNDRFFAVRPEGSVSTLKIQRTERGDSAVYLCASSPGAGTYESLHFGNGTRLTVT.